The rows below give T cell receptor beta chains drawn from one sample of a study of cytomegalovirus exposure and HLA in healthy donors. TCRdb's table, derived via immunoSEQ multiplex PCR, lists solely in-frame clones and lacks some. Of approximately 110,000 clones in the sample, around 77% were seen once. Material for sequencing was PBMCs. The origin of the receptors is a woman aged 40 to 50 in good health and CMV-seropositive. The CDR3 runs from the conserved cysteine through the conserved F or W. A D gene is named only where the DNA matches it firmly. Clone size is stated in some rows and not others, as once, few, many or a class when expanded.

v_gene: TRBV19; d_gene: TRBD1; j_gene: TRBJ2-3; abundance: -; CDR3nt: TGTGCCAGTAGTATACCCCGACAGGGAAGAGGCACAGATACGCAGTATTTT; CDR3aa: CASSIPRQGRGTDTQYF
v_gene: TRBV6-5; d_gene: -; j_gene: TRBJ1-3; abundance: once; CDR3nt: TGTGCCAGCAGTCATGACAGCTACTCTGGAAACACCATATATTTT; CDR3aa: CASSHDSYSGNTIYF
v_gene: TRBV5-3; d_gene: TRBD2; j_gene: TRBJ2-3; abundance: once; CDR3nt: TGTGCCAGAAGCTGGGGACTAGCGGGACCAGATACGCAGTATTTT; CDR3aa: CARSWGLAGPDTQYF
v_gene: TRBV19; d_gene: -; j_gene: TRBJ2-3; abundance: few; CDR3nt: TGTGCCAGTAGTTCGGCAGATACGCAGTATTTT; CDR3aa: CASSSADTQYF
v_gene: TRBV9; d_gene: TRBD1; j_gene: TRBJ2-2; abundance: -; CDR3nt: TGTGCCAGCAGCGACACTCCGGGACAGGGGGTTATCGGGGAGCTGTTTTTT; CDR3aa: CASSDTPGQGVIGELFF
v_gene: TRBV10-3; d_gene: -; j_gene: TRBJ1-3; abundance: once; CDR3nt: TGTGCCATCAGAACAGATTACTCTGGAAACACCATATATTTT; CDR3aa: CAIRTDYSGNTIYF
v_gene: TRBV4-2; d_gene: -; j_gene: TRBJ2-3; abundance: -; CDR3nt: TGTGCCAGCAGCCAAGATGGGGCGGCTAGCACAGATACGCAGTATTTT; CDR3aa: CASSQDGAASTDTQYF
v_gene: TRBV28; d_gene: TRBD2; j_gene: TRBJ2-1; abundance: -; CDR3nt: TGTGCCAGCAGTTTGGGAGCGGGAGGTCTTTCAGGCTCCTACAATGAGCAGTTCTTC; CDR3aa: CASSLGAGGLSGSYNEQFF
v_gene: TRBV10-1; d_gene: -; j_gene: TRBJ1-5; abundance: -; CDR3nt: TGCGCCAGCAACTGGGACAAGAGAGGGAATCAGCCCCAGCATTTT; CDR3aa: CASNWDKRGNQPQHF
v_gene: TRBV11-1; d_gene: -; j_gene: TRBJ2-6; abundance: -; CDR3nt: TGTGCCAGCAGTACCCGGTTGGGGGCGAGGCCTGGGGCCAACGTCCTGACTTTC; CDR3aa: CASSTRLGARPGANVLTF
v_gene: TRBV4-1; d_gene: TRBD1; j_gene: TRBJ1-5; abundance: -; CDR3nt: TGCGCCAGCAGCCAATTTACAGGGGGCCGCAATCAGCCCCAGCATTTT; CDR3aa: CASSQFTGGRNQPQHF
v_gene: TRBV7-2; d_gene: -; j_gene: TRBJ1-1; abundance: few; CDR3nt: TGTGCCAGCAGCCCGCGACAGGTCCGCACTGAAGCTTTCTTT; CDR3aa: CASSPRQVRTEAFF
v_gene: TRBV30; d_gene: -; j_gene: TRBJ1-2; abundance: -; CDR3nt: TGTGCCTTTACACTCGGGGAGCTCGGTTTTACCTTC; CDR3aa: CAFTLGELGFTF
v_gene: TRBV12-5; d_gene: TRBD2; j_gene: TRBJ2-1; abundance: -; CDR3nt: TGTGCTAGTGGTTTGGACGCGGGAGGGCCGGGTGAGCAGTTCTTC; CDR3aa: CASGLDAGGPGEQFF
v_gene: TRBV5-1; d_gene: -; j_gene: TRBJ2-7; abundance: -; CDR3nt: TGCGCCAGCAGCCCCGGACAGGGCGGGGGTCCCGAGCAGTACTTC; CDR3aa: CASSPGQGGGPEQYF
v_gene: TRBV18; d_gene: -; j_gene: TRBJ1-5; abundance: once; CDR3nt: TGTGCCAGCGCGCTAGGGGGCAATCAGCCCCAGCATTTT; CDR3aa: CASALGGNQPQHF
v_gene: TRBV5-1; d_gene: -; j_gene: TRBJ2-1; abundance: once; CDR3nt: TGCGCCAGCAGCTTGGCGGACGGAGGATACAATGAGCAGTTCTTC; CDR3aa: CASSLADGGYNEQFF
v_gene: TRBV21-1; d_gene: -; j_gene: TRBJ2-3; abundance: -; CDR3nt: TGTGCCAGCAGCAAAGATAAAGATACGCAGTATTTT; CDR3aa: CASSKDKDTQYF